These 22 T cell receptor beta chains share one sample of origin, sequenced in a study of spatial heterogeneity in lung cancer. Study outcomes and limitations: Intratumoral expanded alpha and beta TCR counts were found to track tumor mutation counts.

Using its own MiXCR run on the 5' RACE reads, TCRdb lists one record per CDR3 protein. Of approximately 9,700 distinct CDR3 sequences listed, 12% are singletons. No antigen has been identified for these receptors. Regarding time point: sample taken at primary tumor resection. Sequenced material: lung tumor tissue, taken at surgery. Every receptor here comes from a male donor with early-stage non-small cell lung cancer.

The sample holds many counts of this clonotype. This beta chain represents an off-target read in a library built for alpha chains; its size is of limited meaning. V and J are TRBV5-5 and TRBJ2-7, with TRBD1 matching over 9 bases. Germline V gene sequence: CDR1 SGHKS, CDR2 YYEKEE (reference sequence). CDR3 length: 15 residues. J gave up 5 bases and V 4 bases, and 10 bases lay outside the gene matches. The CDR3 reads CASSLPGQGLDEQYF. In DNA, the CDR3 is TGTGCCAGCAGCCTACCGGGACAGGGACTCGACGAGCAGTACTTC.

This clonotype was picked up many times. With the library built for alpha chains, this beta chain is off target and its frequency is not meaningful. The chain links TRBV6-2 or TRBV6-3 to TRBJ1-5, with D perhaps matching TRBD1 (6 bases). Germline CDR1 reads MNHEY; CDR2 reads SVGEGT. The CDR3 length is 13 residues. Trimming took 7 bases from V and 6 from J, leaving 13 bases between them. CDR3 residues: CASKQGNIQPQHF. DNA for the CDR3: TGTGCCAGCAAACAGGGAAACATTCAGCCCCAGCATTTT.

This clonotype was seen at least ten times. The size of this beta chain means little, since it is a stray read in a library made for alpha chains. The DNA of the CDR3 is TGCAGCGTTGAAGAAGTAGGTAGCTCCTACAATGAGCAGTTCTTC. Translated: CSVEEVGSSYNEQFF. The chain combines TRBV29-1 with TRBJ2-1, with no clear D. V lost 0 bases and J 0 bases, leaving 9 bases between the germline ends. The CDR3 length is 15 residues. Germline assignment: CDR1 SQVTM and CDR2 ANQGSEA.

This clonotype was detected ten times or more. This beta chain is a stray sequence in a library constructed for alpha chains; its clone size is not meaningful. The rearrangement uses TRBV5-1 and TRBJ2-5, with 8 bases matching TRBD2. Germline CDR1 SGHRS, CDR2 YFSETQ. V was clipped by 9 bases and J by 4 bases; unmatched bases: 11. The CDR3 has 14 amino acids. CDR3 protein: CATWSGRTGETQYF. The CDR3, as DNA: TGCGCCACCTGGAGCGGGAGAACCGGAGAGACCCAGTACTTC. Filled out from reference TRBV5-1 and TRBJ2-5, the complete variable domain reads KAGVTQTPRYLIKTRGQQVTLSCSPISGHRSVSWYQQTPGQGLQFLFEYFSETQRNKGNFPGRFSGRQFSNSRSEMNVSTLELGDSALYLCATWSGRTGETQYFGPGTRLLVL.

In this sample, this clonotype turned up many times. In a library made to pick up alpha chains, this beta chain is a stray read with a size that means little. The chain is built from TRBV9 and TRBJ2-3; 8 bases match TRBD2. The trim removed 4 bases at V and 2 bases at J, leaving 15 bases unmatched. Germline-derived CDR1 and CDR2 are SGDLS and YYNGEE. The CDR3 is 18 residues long. The CDR3 DNA reads TGTGCCAGCAGCATTAAACCCATAGCGGGACCCACCACAGATACGCAGTATTTT. Translated, it gives CASSIKPIAGPTTDTQYF.

Within the sample, this clonotype is large. This beta chain was picked up by a library intended for alpha chains and is off target, so its count carries little meaning. V is TRBV12-3 or TRBV12-4 and J is TRBJ1-3; TRBD1 is a possible D gene (5 bases). The CDR3 extends over 14 amino acids. The ends were cut back, 4 bases at V and 0 bases at J, with 7 bases in the middle. This chain's CDR3 is CASSYQGSGNTIYF. The CDR3 DNA is TGTGCCAGCAGTTACCAGGGCTCTGGAAACACCATATATTTT.

In its sample, this clonotype is medium-sized (0.01 to 0.1%). This beta chain turned up in a library designed for alpha chains; as an off-target read, its abundance says little. The chain joins TRBV20-1 to TRBJ2-7; 9 nucleotides align to TRBD2. The CDR3 loop spans 15 amino acids. Germline CDR1 and CDR2: DFQATT and SNEGSKA (reference sequence). Unmatched junction bases numbered 5, after V lost 0 bases and J lost 2 bases. The CDR3 bases are TGCAGTGCTAGAGATAGGGCGGGAGGGACCTACGAGCAGTACTTC. Translation: CSARDRAGGTYEQYF.

In the case of this clonotype: The size of this beta chain means little, since it is a stray read in a library made for alpha chains. This chain connects TRBV6-5 to TRBJ1-1; D is unclear. Germline CDR1 and CDR2: MNHEY and SVGAGI. Trimming took 1 base from V and 3 from J, leaving 9 bases between them. The CDR3 runs to 14 residues. CDR3 nucleotide sequence: TGTGCCAGCAGTTACTATATTCGGGACACTGAAGCTTTCTTT. As protein: CASSYYIRDTEAFF.

This clonotype has at least ten counts. This beta chain is a stray read from a library made for alpha chains; its abundance is not meaningful. The rearrangement uses TRBV20-1 and TRBJ2-5, with 8 bases aligning to TRBD2. This CDR3 region has 13 residues. Germline trimming cut 4 bases from V and 1 base from J; bases unmatched to any gene: 2. CDR1 is DFQATT, CDR2 SNEGSKA, per germline (reference sequence). CDR3: CSATTSAQETQYF. The CDR3 nucleotides read TGCAGTGCTACGACTAGCGCCCAAGAGACCCAGTACTTC.

This clonotype was counted many times. Since the library was made to target alpha chains, this beta chain is a stray read and its abundance is not meaningful. This rearrangement joins TRBV20-1 to TRBJ1-6; no definite D call. Germline assignment: CDR1 DFQATT and CDR2 SNEGSKA (reference sequence). Trimming stripped 7 bases from V and 0 bases from J, with 13 bases between. The CDR3 has 15 residues. The CDR3 bases are TGCAGTGGGAGCAGTTCAAGCTCCTATAATTCACCCCTCCACTTT. Protein product: CSGSSSSSYNSPLHF.

This clonotype showed up many times. Within a library made for alpha chains, this beta chain is off target, and its count is uninformative. The rearrangement links TRBV3-1 to TRBJ2-7; D perhaps matches TRBD2 (5 bases). The V gene's germline CDR1 is LGHDT and CDR2 YNNKEL (reference sequence). The V end lost 0 bases, the J end lost 1 base, and 10 bases lay between the germline ends. CDR3 size: 15 residues. CDR3 region: CASSQDLSGSYEQYF. CDR3 sequence (DNA): TGTGCCAGCAGCCAAGATTTATCGGGGTCCTACGAGCAGTACTTC.

This clonotype was seen repeatedly, ten times or more. This beta chain came through as a stray read in a library set up for alpha chains, and its size says little. V usage is TRBV7-2 and J usage is TRBJ1-1, with a possible D match to TRBD1 (5 bases). The CDR3 is 13 amino acids. Trimming took off 10 bases at V and 3 bases at J, with 15 bases between the two ends. Germline CDR1 is SGHTA and CDR2 is FQGNSA. The CDR3 loop is CAIRWGLDTEAFF. The DNA of the CDR3 is TGTGCCATCCGCTGGGGCTTAGACACTGAAGCTTTCTTT.

This clonotype has at least ten counts. The library was prepared for alpha chains; this beta chain is a stray read, so its frequency means little. This chain connects TRBV20-1 to TRBJ2-4; D gene uncertain. V was clipped by 1 base and J by 1 base, with 5 bases between them. CDR3 size: 13 residues. The V gene's germline CDR1 is DFQATT and CDR2 SNEGSKA (reference sequence). CDR3 DNA: TGCAGTGCTAGAGGGCGGGCCAAAAACATTCAGTACTTC. Protein product: CSARGRAKNIQYF.

There are many counts of this clonotype. Because this beta chain is a stray read in a library intended to capture alpha chains, its abundance should not be given much weight. This sequence joins TRBV7-3 and TRBJ2-2; 7 positions match TRBD2. CDR1 is SGHTA and CDR2 is FQGTGA in the germline V gene. This CDR3 region has 16 residues. Germline trimming cut 2 bases from V and 6 bases from J; bases unmatched to any gene: 9. CDR3 protein: CASSLGAGTNAGELFF. The CDR3 bases are TGTGCCAGCAGCTTAGGCGCCGGGACTAACGCCGGGGAGCTGTTTTTT.

Comments on this clonotype: Little can be read into the size of this beta chain, an off-target read in a library designed for alpha chains. This sequence joins TRBV2 and TRBJ2-6; 7 bases agree with TRBD1. From germline, CDR1 is SNHLY and CDR2 FYNNEI. This CDR3 has 15 amino acids. The ends lost 6 bases at V and 2 bases at J; junction bases unmatched: 4. The CDR3: CASRSTGAGANVLTF. The CDR3 DNA reads TGTGCCAGCAGGTCAACAGGGGCTGGGGCCAACGTCCTGACTTTC.

This clonotype is labeled medium-sized. The size of this beta chain means little, since it is a stray read in a library made for alpha chains. The gene calls are TRBV7-9 and TRBJ2-5, with D tentatively TRBD1 (6 bases). The V gene lost 4 bases and the J gene lost 9 bases, with 15 bases spanning the gap. The V gene's germline CDR1 is SEHNR and CDR2 FQNEAQ (reference sequence). This CDR3 region has 13 residues. The CDR3 DNA follows: TGTGCCAGCAGCTCAAGACCGCCAGGGGCCCAGTACTTC. Protein product: CASSSRPPGAQYF.

Many counts were recorded for this clonotype. Being off target in a library aimed at alpha chains, this beta chain has a size of little meaning. V gene TRBV19 combines with J gene TRBJ2-7, with D possibly being TRBD2 (6 bases). V was shortened by 3 bases and J by 3 bases, with 9 bases between the two germline ends. The CDR3 covers 13 residues. Germline V gene sequence: CDR1 LNHDA, CDR2 SQIVND (reference sequence). The CDR3 loop reads CASSMQEGYEQYF. The CDR3 DNA reads TGTGCCAGTAGTATGCAGGAGGGCTACGAGCAGTACTTC. The full variable domain, rest sourced from reference TRBV19 and TRBJ2-7, is DGGITQSPKYLFRKEGQNVTLSCEQNLNHDAMYWYRQDPGQGLRLIYYSQIVNDFQKGDIAEGYSVSREKKESFPLTVTSAQKNPTAFYLCASSMQEGYEQYFGPGTRLTVT.

Judged by abundance, this clonotype is medium-sized (0.01 to 0.1%). Found in a library prepared for alpha chains, this beta chain is an off-target read, and its abundance has little meaning. CDR3: CASTPWQGVMNTEAFF. The CDR3, as DNA: TGTGCCAGCACCCCTTGGCAGGGGGTTATGAACACTGAAGCTTTCTTT. The genes are TRBV6-2 or TRBV6-3 and TRBJ1-1; 7 bases are shared with TRBD1. CDR3 length equals 16 residues. After removal of 7 bases from V and 0 bases from J, the junction contained 11 bases not matched to a gene. Germline V gene lookup returns CDR1 MNHEY and CDR2 SVGEGT.

This clonotype was seen repeatedly, ten times or more. Within a library made for alpha chains, this beta chain is off target, and its count is uninformative. This rearrangement joins TRBV5-1 to TRBJ2-7; TRBD2 matches 8 bases. V shed 0 bases and J 2 bases; nucleotides not matched to a gene: 4. Germline CDR1 is SGHRS and CDR2 is YFSETQ. The CDR3 contains 15 residues. CDR3 sequence reads: CASSLVREAPYEQYF. For the CDR3, the DNA is TGCGCCAGCAGCTTGGTGCGGGAGGCCCCCTACGAGCAGTACTTC.

This clonotype was seen ten or more times. The library was designed around alpha chains, so this beta chain is a stray read whose abundance carries little weight. The V gene is TRBV30, the J gene TRBJ1-1; D is undetermined. Germline lookup yields CDR1 GTSNPN and CDR2 SVGIG (reference sequence). Trimming cost V 0 bases and J 6 bases, with 5 bases left between them. CDR3 length equals 11 residues. CDR3 loop: CAWSVAPEAFF. The CDR3, as DNA: TGTGCCTGGAGTGTAGCACCTGAAGCTTTCTTT.

In its sample, this clonotype was seen many times. This beta chain came through as a stray read in a library set up for alpha chains, and its size says little. The chain joins TRBV5-1 to TRBJ1-1; D might be TRBD1 (6 bases). The length of the CDR3 is 14 residues. The V gene lost 4 bases and the J gene lost 0 bases, with 10 bases spanning the gap. CDR1 is SGHRS and CDR2 is YFSETQ in the germline V gene. CDR3 sequence: CASSRGQMNTEAFF. The CDR3 DNA follows: TGCGCCAGCAGCAGAGGACAGATGAACACTGAAGCTTTCTTT.

This clonotype was counted at least ten times. At one of its ends the junction is not consistent with the germline gene, which may arise from a read error. A library made for alpha chains picked up this beta chain off target, so its size means little. The chain links TRBV7-7 to TRBJ2-5; possibly TRBD2 for D (6 bases). Germline V gene sequence: CDR1 SSHAT, CDR2 FNYEAQ (reference sequence). The CDR3 is 15 amino acids. The CDR3 nucleotides are TGTGCTAGCAGCCTCCTTAGCGGCACCCAAGAGACCCAGTACTTC. Translated: CASSLLSGTQETQYF.